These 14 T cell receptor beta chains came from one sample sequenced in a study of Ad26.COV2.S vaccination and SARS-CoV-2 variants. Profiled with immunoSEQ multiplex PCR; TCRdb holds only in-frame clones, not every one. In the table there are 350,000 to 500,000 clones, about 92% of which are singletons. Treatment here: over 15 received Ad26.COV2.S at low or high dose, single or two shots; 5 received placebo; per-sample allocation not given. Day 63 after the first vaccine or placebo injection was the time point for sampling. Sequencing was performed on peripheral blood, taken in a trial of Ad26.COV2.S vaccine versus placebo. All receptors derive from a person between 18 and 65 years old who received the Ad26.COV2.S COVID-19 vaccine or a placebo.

CDR3 region: CASSPDLGVSAEKLFF. CDR3 DNA: TGCGCCAGCAGCCCGGACTTGGGGGTGTCAGCGGAAAAACTGTTTTTT. The chain links TRBV4-3 to TRBJ1-4; perhaps TRBD1 as D (5 bases). CDR3 length: 16 amino acids. V lost 4 bases, J lost 8 bases, and 20 bases lay in between. Per the germline V gene, CDR1 is LGHNA and CDR2 is YSLEER.

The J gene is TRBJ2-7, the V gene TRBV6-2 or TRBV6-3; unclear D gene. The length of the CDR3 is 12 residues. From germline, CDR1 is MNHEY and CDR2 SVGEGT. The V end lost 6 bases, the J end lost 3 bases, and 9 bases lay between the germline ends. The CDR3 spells CASSRIDYEQYF. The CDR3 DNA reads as TGTGCCAGCAGCCGAATAGACTACGAGCAGTACTTC.

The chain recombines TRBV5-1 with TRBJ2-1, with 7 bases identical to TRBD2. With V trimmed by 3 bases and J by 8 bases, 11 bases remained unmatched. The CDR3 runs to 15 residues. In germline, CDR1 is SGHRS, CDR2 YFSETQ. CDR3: CASSSGGNWADEQFF. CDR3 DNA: TGCGCCAGCAGCTCCGGGGGGAACTGGGCCGATGAGCAGTTCTTC.

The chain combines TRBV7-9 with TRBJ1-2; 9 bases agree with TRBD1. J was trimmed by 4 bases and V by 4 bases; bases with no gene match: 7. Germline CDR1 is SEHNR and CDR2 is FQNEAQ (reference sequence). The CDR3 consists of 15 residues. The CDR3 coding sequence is TGTGCCAGCAGCTCCCGACAGGGGGTGGCCTATGGCTACACCTTC. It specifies CASSSRQGVAYGYTF.

The CDR3 region has the DNA TGTGCCAGCAGTCACAGGGAGACCCAGTACTTC. Translated: CASSHRETQYF. V and J are TRBV6-5 and TRBJ2-5; D possibly corresponds to TRBD1 (5 bases). Trimming stripped 5 bases from V and 5 bases from J, with 6 bases between. This CDR3 comprises 11 residues. Germline assignment: CDR1 MNHEY and CDR2 SVGAGI.

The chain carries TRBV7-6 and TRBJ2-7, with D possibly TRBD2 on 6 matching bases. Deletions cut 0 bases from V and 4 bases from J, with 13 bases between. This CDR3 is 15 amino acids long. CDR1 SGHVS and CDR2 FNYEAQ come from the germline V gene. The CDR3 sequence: CASSLAPGRDYEQYF. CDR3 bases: TGTGCCAGCAGCTTAGCGCCCGGGAGAGATTACGAGCAGTACTTC.

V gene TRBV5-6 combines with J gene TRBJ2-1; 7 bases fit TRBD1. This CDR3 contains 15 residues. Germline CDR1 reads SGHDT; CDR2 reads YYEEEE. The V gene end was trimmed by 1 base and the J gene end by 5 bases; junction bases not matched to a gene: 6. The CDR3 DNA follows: TGTGCCAGCAGCTTGAAGGGGGCAGTTGACAATGAGCAGTTCTTC. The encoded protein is CASSLKGAVDNEQFF. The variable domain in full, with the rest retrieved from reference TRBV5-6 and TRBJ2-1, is DAGVTQSPTHLIKTRGQQVTLRCSPKSGHDTVSWYQQALGQGPQFIFQYYEEEERQRGNFPDRFSGHQFPNYSSELNVNALLLGDSALYLCASSLKGAVDNEQFFGPGTRLTVL.

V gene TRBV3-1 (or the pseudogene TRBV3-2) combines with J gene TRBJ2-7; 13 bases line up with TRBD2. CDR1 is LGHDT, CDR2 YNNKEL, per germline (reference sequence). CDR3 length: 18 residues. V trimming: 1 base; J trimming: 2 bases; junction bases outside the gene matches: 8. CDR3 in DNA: TGTGCCAGCAGCCAAGTCGGACTAGCGGGAGCCCCCCCCTACGAGCAGTACTTC. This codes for CASSQVGLAGAPPYEQYF.

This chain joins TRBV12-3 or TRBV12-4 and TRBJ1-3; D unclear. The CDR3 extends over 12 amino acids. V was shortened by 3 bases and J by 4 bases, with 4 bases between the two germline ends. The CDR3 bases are TGTGCCAGCAGTTTTCCCGGAAACACCATATATTTT. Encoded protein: CASSFPGNTIYF.

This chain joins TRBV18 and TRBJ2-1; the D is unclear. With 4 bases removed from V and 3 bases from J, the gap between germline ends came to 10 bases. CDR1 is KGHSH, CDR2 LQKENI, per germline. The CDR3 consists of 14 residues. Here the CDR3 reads CASSRSRDYNEQFF. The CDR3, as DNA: TGTGCCAGCTCACGGAGCAGAGACTACAATGAGCAGTTCTTC.

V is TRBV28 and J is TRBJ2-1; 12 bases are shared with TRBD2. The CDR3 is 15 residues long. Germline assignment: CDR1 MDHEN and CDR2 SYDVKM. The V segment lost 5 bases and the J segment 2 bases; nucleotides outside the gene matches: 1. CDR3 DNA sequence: TGTGCCAGCAGTGCTAGCGGGAGGGCCTACAATGAGCAGTTCTTC. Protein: CASSASGRAYNEQFF.

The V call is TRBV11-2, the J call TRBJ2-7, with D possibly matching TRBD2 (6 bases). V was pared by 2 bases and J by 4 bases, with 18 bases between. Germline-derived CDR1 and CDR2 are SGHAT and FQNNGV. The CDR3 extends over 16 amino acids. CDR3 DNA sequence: TGTGCCAGCAGCTTACCCACCTTTAAGGGAGGTTACGAGCAGTACTTC. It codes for CASSLPTFKGGYEQYF.

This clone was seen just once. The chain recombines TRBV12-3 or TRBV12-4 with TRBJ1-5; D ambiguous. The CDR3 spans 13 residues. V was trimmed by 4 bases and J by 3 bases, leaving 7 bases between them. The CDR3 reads CASSWADNQPQHF. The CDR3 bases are TGTGCCAGCAGTTGGGCAGACAATCAGCCCCAGCATTTT.

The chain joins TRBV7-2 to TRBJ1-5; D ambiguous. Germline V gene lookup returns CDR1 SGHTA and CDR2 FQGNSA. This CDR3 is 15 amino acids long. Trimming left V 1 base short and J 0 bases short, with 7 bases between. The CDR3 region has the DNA TGTGCCAGCAGCTTAGGACTGGTTAGCAATCAGCCCCAGCATTTT. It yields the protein CASSLGLVSNQPQHF.